This T cell receptor (beta chain) was recovered during a study of CD8 T cells in Susac syndrome. The study used healthy donors as controls matched for age and sex. Random hexamers primed reverse transcription of about 0.45 to 1 ug RNA. TCRdb passed the immunoSEQ multiplex PCR reads through MiXCR, listing each CDR3 protein once. Of some 120,000 distinct CDR3 sequences detected, approximately 96% appear once; the ten largest clones hold 0.065% to 0.09%. The CDR3 loop spans 14 amino acids. Germline CDR1 and CDR2: SGHRS and YFSETQ. After removal of 1 base from V and 13 bases from J, the junction contained 7 bases not matched to a gene.

Sequences were obtained from CD4+ T cells from PBMCs. The genes are TRBV5-1 and TRBJ2-1; 11 bases fit TRBD2. The sequence was obtained from a human donor in good health. CDR3 amino acids: CASSLTSGRTGQFF. In DNA, the CDR3 is TGCGCCAGCAGCTTGACTAGCGGGAGAACCGGTCAGTTCTTC.